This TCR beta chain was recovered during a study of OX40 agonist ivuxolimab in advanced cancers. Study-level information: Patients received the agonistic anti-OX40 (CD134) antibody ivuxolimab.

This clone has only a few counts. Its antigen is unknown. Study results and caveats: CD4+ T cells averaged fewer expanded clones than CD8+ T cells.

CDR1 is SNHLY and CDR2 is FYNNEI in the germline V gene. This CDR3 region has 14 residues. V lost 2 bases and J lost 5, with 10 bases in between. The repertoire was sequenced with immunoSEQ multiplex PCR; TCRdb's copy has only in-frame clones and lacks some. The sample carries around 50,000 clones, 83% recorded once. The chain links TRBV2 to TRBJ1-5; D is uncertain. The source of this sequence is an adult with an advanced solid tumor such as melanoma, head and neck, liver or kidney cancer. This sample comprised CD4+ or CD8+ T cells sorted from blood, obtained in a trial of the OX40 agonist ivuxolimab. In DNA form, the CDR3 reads TGTGCCAGCAGTGAACACTTTGCTTATCAGCCCCAGCATTTT. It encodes CASSEHFAYQPQHF.